The clone carrying this T cell receptor beta chain came up many times. What it recognizes is unknown. The entry originates in a study of regulatory T cells in long-lasting Graves disease. General study results and limits: The work looked only at peripheral blood and did not look at thyroid tissue.

Library construction for TCR beta used iRepertoire HTBI primers and Arm-PCR of CDR3 regions. In the original analysis: Samples collectively showed around 56 TRBV and approximately 14 TRBJ segments. TCRdb reprocessed the multiplex PCR reads with MiXCR, giving one entry per CDR3 protein. The authors' filters were not applied to this entry. Among under 400,000 distinct CDR3 sequences, roughly 17% were seen once, and the ten largest hold 25% to 30%. Time point meaning: newly diagnosed GD, antithyroid drugs for less than 3 months. From PBMCs, RNA was extracted and then used to make the TCR library. This same sample was also part of a study on T cells in Graves' hyperthyroidism and ophthalmopathy. That source adds: Most clonotypes expanded in the thyroid (above 0.001) were also present in blood.

The source of this sequence is a man aged 35 to 55 with Graves disease. This sample comprised peripheral blood mononuclear cells (PBMCs), obtained at new diagnosis, from a patient treated with antithyroid drugs.

In DNA, the CDR3 is TGTGCCATCAGTGGCCAAATAGACGGGGGATCACAAGAGACCCAGTACTTC. Its protein product is CAISGQIDGGSQETQYF. The rearrangement links TRBV10-3 to TRBJ2-5, with D possibly TRBD2 on 6 matching bases. Germline V gene sequence: CDR1 ENHRY, CDR2 SYGVKD. The germline V and J ends were trimmed by 4 bases and 2 bases, with 20 bases remaining between them. This CDR3 is built from 17 residues.